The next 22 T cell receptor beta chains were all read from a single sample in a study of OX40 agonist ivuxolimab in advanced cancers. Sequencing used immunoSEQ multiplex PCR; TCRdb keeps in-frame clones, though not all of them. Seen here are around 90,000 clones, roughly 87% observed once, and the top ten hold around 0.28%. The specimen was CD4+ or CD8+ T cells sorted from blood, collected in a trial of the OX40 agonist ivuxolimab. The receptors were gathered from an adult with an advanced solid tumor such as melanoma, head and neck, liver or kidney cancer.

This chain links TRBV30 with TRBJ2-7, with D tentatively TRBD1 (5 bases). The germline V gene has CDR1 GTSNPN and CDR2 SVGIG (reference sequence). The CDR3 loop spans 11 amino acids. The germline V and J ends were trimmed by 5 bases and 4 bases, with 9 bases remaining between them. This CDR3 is CAWGHVYEQYF. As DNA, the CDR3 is TGTGCCTGGGGACATGTTTACGAGCAGTACTTC.

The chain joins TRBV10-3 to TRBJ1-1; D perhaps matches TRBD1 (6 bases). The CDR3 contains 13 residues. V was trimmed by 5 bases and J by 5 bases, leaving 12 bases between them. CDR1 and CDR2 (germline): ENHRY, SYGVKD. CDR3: CAISSGARTEAFF. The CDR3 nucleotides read TGTGCCATCAGTTCAGGGGCAAGGACTGAAGCTTTCTTT.

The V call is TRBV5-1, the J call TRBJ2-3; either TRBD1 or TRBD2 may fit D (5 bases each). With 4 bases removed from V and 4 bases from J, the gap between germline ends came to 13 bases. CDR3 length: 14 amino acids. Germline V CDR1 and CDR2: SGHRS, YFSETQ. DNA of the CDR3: TGCGCCAGCAGCGTTGGGACGAGCGCAGATACGCAGTATTTT. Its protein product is CASSVGTSADTQYF. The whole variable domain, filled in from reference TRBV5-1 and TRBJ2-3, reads KAGVTQTPRYLIKTRGQQVTLSCSPISGHRSVSWYQQTPGQGLQFLFEYFSETQRNKGNFPGRFSGRQFSNSRSEMNVSTLELGDSALYLCASSVGTSADTQYFGPGTRLTVL.

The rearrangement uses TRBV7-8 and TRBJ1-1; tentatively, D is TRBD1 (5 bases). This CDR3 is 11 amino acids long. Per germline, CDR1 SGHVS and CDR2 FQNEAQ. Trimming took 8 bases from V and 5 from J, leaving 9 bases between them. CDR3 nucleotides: TGTGCCAGCGCAGGGCATACTGAAGCTTTCTTT. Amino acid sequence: CASAGHTEAFF.

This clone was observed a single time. The CDR3 region is CASRPATNEKLFF. As DNA, the CDR3 is TGCGCCAGCAGGCCAGCAACTAATGAAAAACTGTTTTTT. The chain couples TRBV5-1 to TRBJ1-4; D not resolved. This CDR3 is 13 amino acids long. V gave up 5 bases and J gave up 0 bases, with 5 bases separating them. Per germline, CDR1 SGHRS and CDR2 YFSETQ.

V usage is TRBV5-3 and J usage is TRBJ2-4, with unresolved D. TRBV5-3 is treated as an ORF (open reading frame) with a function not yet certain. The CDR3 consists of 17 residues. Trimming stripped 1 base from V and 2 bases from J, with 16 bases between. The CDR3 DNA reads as TGTGCCAGAAGCTTGTTAGTTATCGATCCGACCAAAAACATTCAGTACTTC. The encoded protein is CARSLLVIDPTKNIQYF.

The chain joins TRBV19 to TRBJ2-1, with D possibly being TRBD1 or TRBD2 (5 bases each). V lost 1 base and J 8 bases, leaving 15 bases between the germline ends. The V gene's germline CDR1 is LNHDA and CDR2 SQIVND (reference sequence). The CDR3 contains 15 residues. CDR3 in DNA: TGTGCCAGTAGTATAGGAGGGGTGGGCAGCTATGAGCAGTTCTTC. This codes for CASSIGGVGSYEQFF.

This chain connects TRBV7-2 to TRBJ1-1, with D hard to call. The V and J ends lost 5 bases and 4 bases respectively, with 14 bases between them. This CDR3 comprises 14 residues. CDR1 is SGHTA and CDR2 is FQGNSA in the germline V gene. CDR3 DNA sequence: TGTGCCAGCAGCCCCTCCAAAGGGATCACTGAAGCTTTCTTT. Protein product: CASSPSKGITEAFF. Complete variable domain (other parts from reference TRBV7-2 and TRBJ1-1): GAGVSQSPSNKVTEKGKDVELRCDPISGHTALYWYRQSLGQGLEFLIYFQGNSAPDKSGLPSDRFSAERTGGSVSTLTIQRTQQEDSAVYLCASSPSKGITEAFFGQGTRLTVV.

The CDR3 DNA sequence: TGTGCCAGCAGACGGGATGAAGGCTACACCTTC. It encodes CASRRDEGYTF. The chain carries TRBV7-9 and TRBJ1-2, with no clear D. V lost 6 bases and J 8 bases, leaving 10 bases between the germline ends. From germline, CDR1 is SEHNR and CDR2 FQNEAQ (reference sequence). There are 11 residues in the CDR3.

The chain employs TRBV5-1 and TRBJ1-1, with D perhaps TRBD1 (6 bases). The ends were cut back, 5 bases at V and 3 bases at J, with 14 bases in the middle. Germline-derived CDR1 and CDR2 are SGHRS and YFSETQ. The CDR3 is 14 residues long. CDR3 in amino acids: CASSARDTDTEAFF. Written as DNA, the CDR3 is TGCGCCAGCAGTGCCCGGGACACCGACACTGAAGCTTTCTTT. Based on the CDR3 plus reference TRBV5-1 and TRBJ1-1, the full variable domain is KAGVTQTPRYLIKTRGQQVTLSCSPISGHRSVSWYQQTPGQGLQFLFEYFSETQRNKGNFPGRFSGRQFSNSRSEMNVSTLELGDSALYLCASSARDTDTEAFFGQGTRLTVV.

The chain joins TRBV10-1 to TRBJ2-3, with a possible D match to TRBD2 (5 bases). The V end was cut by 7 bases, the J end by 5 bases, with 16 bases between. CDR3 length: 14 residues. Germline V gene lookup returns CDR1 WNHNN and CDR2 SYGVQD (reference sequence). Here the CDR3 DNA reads TGCGCCAGCAATGCGGGTCCCCCGGTAGATACGCAGTATTTT. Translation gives CASNAGPPVDTQYF.

The CDR3 is CASSTRQGARYGYTF. Written as DNA, the CDR3 is TGTGCCAGCAGTACCAGACAGGGGGCGCGTTATGGCTACACCTTC. This sequence joins TRBV27 and TRBJ1-2, with TRBD1 matching 10 bases. V shed 5 bases, J shed 5 bases, and the junction held 8 bases outside the gene matches. The CDR3 covers 15 residues. CDR1 and CDR2 (germline): MNHEY, SMNVEV (reference sequence).

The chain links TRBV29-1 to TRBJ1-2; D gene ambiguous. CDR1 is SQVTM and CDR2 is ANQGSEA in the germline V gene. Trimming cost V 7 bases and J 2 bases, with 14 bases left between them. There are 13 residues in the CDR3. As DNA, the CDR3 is TGCAGCGCAAGGGAGGGTCCCAACTATGGCTACACCTTC. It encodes CSAREGPNYGYTF.

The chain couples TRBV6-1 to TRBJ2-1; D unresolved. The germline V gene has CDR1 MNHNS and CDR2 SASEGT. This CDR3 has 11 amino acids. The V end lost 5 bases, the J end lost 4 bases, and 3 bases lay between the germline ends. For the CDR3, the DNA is TGTGCCAGCAGTCGGTACAATGAGCAGTTCTTC. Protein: CASSRYNEQFF.

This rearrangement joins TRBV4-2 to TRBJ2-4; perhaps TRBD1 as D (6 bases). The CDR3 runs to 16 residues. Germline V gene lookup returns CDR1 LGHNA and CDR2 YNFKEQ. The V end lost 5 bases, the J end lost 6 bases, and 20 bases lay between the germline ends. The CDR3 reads CASSAHSNKGGNIQYF. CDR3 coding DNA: TGTGCCAGCAGCGCCCACTCCAATAAAGGGGGAAACATTCAGTACTTC.

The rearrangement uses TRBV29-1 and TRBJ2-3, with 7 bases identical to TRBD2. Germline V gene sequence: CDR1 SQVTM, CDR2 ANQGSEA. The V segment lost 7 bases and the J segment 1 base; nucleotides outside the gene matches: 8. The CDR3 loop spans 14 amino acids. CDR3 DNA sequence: TGCAGCGCCGGGGCTGGGGGGGGCACAGATACGCAGTATTTT. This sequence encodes CSAGAGGGTDTQYF.

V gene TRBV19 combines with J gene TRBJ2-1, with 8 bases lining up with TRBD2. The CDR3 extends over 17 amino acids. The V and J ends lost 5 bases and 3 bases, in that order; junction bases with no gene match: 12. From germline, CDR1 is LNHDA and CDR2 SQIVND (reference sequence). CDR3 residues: CASSPGRLATDYNEQFF. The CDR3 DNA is TGTGCCAGTAGTCCCGGGCGACTAGCGACAGACTACAATGAGCAGTTCTTC.

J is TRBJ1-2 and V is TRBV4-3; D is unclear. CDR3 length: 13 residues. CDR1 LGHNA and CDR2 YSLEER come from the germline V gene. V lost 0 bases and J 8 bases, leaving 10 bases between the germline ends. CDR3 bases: TGCGCCAGCAGCCAAGATGGTCCCCAGGGCTACACCTTC. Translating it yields CASSQDGPQGYTF.

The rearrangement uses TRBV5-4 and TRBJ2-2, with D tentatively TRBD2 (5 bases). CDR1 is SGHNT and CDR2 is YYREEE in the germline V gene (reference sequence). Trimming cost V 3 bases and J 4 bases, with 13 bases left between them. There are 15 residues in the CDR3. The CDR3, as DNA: TGTGCCAGCAGCTCTCCCCAGGCGGGCACCGGGGAGCTGTTTTTT. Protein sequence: CASSSPQAGTGELFF.

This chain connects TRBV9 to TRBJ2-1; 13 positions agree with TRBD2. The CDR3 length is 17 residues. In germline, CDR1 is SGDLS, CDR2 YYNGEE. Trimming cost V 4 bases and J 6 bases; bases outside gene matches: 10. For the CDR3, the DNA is TGTGCCAGCAGCCTAGTTCTACTAGCGGGGGGGCTCAATGAGCAGTTCTTC. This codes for CASSLVLLAGGLNEQFF.

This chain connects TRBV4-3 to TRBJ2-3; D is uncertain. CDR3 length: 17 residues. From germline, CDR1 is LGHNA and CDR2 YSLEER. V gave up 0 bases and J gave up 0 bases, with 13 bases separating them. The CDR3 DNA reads TGCGCCAGCAGCCAAGAAGTGGCAGCTGCTAGCACAGATACGCAGTATTTT. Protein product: CASSQEVAAASTDTQYF.

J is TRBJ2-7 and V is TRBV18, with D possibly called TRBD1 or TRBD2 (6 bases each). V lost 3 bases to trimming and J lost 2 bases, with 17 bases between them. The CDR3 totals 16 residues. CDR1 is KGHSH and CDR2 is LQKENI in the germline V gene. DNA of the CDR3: TGTGCCAGCTCACCTTCGGGGGCCGGGTTTACCTACGAGCAGTACTTC. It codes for CASSPSGAGFTYEQYF.